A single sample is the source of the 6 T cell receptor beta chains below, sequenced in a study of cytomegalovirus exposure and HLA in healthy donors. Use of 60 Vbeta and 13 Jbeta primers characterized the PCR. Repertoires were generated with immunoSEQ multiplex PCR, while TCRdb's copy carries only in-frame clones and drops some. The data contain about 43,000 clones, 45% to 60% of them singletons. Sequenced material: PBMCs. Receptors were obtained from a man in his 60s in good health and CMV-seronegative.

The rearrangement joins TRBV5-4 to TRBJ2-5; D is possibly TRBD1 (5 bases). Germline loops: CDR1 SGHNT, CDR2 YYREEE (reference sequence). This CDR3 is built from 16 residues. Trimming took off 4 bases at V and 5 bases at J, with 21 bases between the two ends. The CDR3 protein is CASSPARTRSGETQYF. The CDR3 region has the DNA TGTGCCAGCAGCCCAGCGCGGACACGAAGTGGGGAGACCCAGTACTTC.

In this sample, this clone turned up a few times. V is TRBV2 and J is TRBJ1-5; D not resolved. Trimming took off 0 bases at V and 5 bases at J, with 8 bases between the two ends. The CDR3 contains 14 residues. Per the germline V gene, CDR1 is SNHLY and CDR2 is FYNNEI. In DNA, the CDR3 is TGTGCCAGCAGTGAAGCAAGGAGCGATCAGCCCCAGCATTTT. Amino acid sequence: CASSEARSDQPQHF.

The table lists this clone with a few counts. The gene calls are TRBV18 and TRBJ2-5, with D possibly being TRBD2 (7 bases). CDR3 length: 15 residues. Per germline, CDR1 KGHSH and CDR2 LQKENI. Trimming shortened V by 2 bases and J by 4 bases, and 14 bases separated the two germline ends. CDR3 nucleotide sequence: TGTGCCAGCTCACCAGGGGGGGGCAGCGGAGAGACCCAGTACTTC. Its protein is CASSPGGGSGETQYF.

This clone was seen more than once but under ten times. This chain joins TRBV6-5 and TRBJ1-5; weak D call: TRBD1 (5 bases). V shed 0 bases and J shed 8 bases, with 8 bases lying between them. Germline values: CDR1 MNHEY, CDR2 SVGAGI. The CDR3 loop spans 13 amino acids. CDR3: CASSYSGGEPQHF. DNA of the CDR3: TGTGCCAGCAGTTACTCTGGGGGGGAGCCCCAGCATTTT.

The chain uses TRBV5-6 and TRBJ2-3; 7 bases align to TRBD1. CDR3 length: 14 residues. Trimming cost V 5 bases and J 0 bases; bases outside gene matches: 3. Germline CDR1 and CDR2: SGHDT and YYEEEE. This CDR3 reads CASSSTGSTDTQYF. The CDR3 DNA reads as TGTGCCAGCAGTTCGACAGGGAGCACAGATACGCAGTATTTT. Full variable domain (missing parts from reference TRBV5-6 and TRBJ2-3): DAGVTQSPTHLIKTRGQQVTLRCSPKSGHDTVSWYQQALGQGPQFIFQYYEEEERQRGNFPDRFSGHQFPNYSSELNVNALLLGDSALYLCASSSTGSTDTQYFGPGTRLTVL.

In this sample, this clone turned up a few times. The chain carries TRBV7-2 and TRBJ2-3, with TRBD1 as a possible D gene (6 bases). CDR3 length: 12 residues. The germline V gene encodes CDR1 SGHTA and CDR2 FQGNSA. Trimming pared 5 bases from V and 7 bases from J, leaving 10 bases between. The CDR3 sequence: CASSRTEHTQYF. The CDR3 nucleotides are TGTGCCAGCAGCCGGACAGAACATACGCAGTATTTT.